Below are 20 T cell receptor beta chains sequenced from a single sample in a study of cytomegalovirus exposure and HLA in healthy donors. The PCR contained 60 Vbeta and 13 Jbeta primers. Repertoires were generated with immunoSEQ multiplex PCR, while TCRdb's copy carries only in-frame clones and drops some. The data show roughly 110,000 clones, with 55% to 85% seen just once and 7% to 8% held by the top ten. Material for sequencing was PBMCs. These receptors originate from a man aged 25-45 years in good health and CMV-seronegative.

This clone was observed a few times. J is TRBJ2-1 and V is TRBV18; TRBD2 aligns across 10 bases. The CDR3 totals 16 residues. CDR1 KGHSH and CDR2 LQKENI come from the germline V gene. Trimming took 3 bases from V and 0 from J; bases not matched to a gene: 2. CDR3 bases: TGTGCCAGCTCACCGGCTAGCGGGGGCTCCTACAATGAGCAGTTCTTC. As protein: CASSPASGGSYNEQFF.

The CDR3, as DNA: TGCGCCAGCAGCTTGGCATTAGGGGACATAGCTAGAGCTTTCTTT. This sequence encodes CASSLALGDIARAFF. This chain links TRBV5-1 with TRBJ1-1; D might be TRBD1 (6 bases). The CDR3 loop spans 15 amino acids. Germline values: CDR1 SGHRS, CDR2 YFSETQ. V was clipped by 0 bases and J by 10 bases, with 19 bases between them.

This clone has just a few counts. The chain carries TRBV6-4 and TRBJ2-7; D may be TRBD1 (6 bases). Germline CDR1 MRHNA, CDR2 SNTAGT. This CDR3 has 16 residues. V was cut by 0 bases and J by 3 bases, with 15 bases left in between. As DNA, the CDR3 is TGTGCCAGCAGTGACTCGAACAGGGAGAATGGCTACGAGCAGTACTTC. Its protein product is CASSDSNRENGYEQYF.

A few counts support this clone. J is TRBJ2-3 and V is TRBV6-1; 7 bases match TRBD2. The CDR3 has 14 amino acids. Germline CDR1 is MNHNS and CDR2 is SASEGT. The J segment lost 8 bases and the V segment lost 1 base, leaving 6 bases of the junction unmatched. CDR3 nucleotides: TGTGCCAGCAGTGAAGAGGTGGGGGGGGTTACGCAGTATTTT. This sequence encodes CASSEEVGGVTQYF.

The chain combines TRBV7-9 with TRBJ2-3; D is uncertain. The CDR3 sequence is 14 residues long. V lost 5 bases and J lost 4, with 13 bases in between. The germline V gene has CDR1 SEHNR and CDR2 FQNEAQ (reference sequence). The CDR3 sequence: CASSPGHSADTQYF. The CDR3 DNA follows: TGTGCCAGCAGCCCTGGTCATAGTGCAGATACGCAGTATTTT.

V usage is TRBV5-1 and J usage is TRBJ1-2; TRBD1 is a possible D gene (6 bases). The CDR3 runs 16 residues. CDR1 and CDR2 (germline): SGHRS, YFSETQ. V lost 4 bases and J 2 bases, leaving 18 bases between the germline ends. CDR3 in amino acids: CASSAAERQENYGYTF. For the CDR3, the DNA is TGCGCCAGCAGCGCTGCTGAGAGACAGGAAAACTATGGCTACACCTTC.

The sample holds a few counts of this clone. The chain carries TRBV19 and TRBJ2-5, with TRBD2 matching 11 bases. With the DNA end fitting TRBJ2-7 better, the J assignment may be wrong. The CDR3 sequence is 17 residues long. Germline values: CDR1 LNHDA, CDR2 SQIVND (reference sequence). DNA for the CDR3: TGTGCCAGTAGTACCCTCCTGGGACTAGCGGACTCATACGAGCAGTACTTC. Its translation: CASSTLLGLADSYEQYF.

This chain connects TRBV10-1 to TRBJ2-2; D is unresolved. Trimming stripped 3 bases from V and 6 bases from J, with 8 bases between. This CDR3 spans 13 amino acids. Germline loops: CDR1 WNHNN, CDR2 SYGVQD (reference sequence). CDR3 in DNA: TGCGCCAGCAGTGACCGAGGATCCGGGGAGCTGTTTTTT. Translating it yields CASSDRGSGELFF.

V usage is TRBV7-3 and J usage is TRBJ2-3; TRBD2 matches 9 bases. After removal of 1 base from V and 1 base from J, the junction contained 0 bases not matched to a gene. The CDR3 runs 15 residues. The germline V gene encodes CDR1 SGHTA and CDR2 FQGTGA. The CDR3 region is CASSLRLAGTDTQYF. The DNA of the CDR3 is TGTGCCAGCAGCTTAAGACTAGCGGGCACAGATACGCAGTATTTT. The variable domain in full, with the rest retrieved from reference TRBV7-3 and TRBJ2-3, is GAGVSQTPSNKVTEKGKYVELRCDPISGHTALYWYRQSLGQGPEFLIYFQGTGAADDSGLPNDRFFAVRPEGSVSTLKIQRTERGDSAVYLCASSLRLAGTDTQYFGPGTRLTVL.

This sequence joins TRBV18 and TRBJ2-5; TRBD2 is a possible D gene (5 bases). CDR1 is KGHSH and CDR2 is LQKENI in the germline V gene. The germline V and J ends were trimmed by 2 bases and 5 bases, with 15 bases remaining between them. This CDR3 is built from 15 residues. DNA of the CDR3: TGTGCCAGCTCACCAAGGGTCAAAGGGAGTGAGACCCAGTACTTC. Translating it yields CASSPRVKGSETQYF.

The chain has TRBV25-1 and TRBJ1-3, with 9 bases identical to TRBD1. Germline V gene lookup returns CDR1 MGHDK and CDR2 SYGVNS. V dropped 2 bases and J dropped 1; count of bases not matched to a gene: 9. There are 18 residues in the CDR3. This CDR3 reads CASSENRDRARSGNTIYF. The CDR3 region has the DNA TGTGCCAGCAGTGAAAATCGGGACAGGGCTAGATCTGGAAACACCATATATTTT. Together with reference TRBV25-1 and TRBJ1-3, the CDR3 gives the full variable domain: EADIYQTPRYLVIGTGKKITLECSQTMGHDKMYWYQQDPGMELHLIHYSYGVNSTEKGDLSSESTVSRIRTEHFPLTLESARPSHTSQYLCASSENRDRARSGNTIYFGEGSWLTVV.

The V gene is TRBV7-9, the J gene TRBJ2-5; possible D gene TRBD1, 6 bases. Germline-derived CDR1 and CDR2 are SEHNR and FQNEAQ (reference sequence). V was cut by 5 bases and J by 5 bases, with 12 bases left in between. This CDR3 has 13 amino acids. The CDR3: CASSQGGEETQYF. In nucleotides, the CDR3 is TGTGCCAGCAGCCAAGGGGGAGAGGAGACCCAGTACTTC.

This clone was observed at least ten times. The chain couples TRBV18 to TRBJ2-7, with 7 nucleotides matching TRBD2. V was pared by 6 bases and J by 6 bases, with 14 bases of the junction left unmatched. CDR3 length equals 15 residues. Looked up from germline, CDR1 is KGHSH and CDR2 is LQKENI. CDR3 in DNA: TGTGCCAGCTCGCCCTCCGGGGGGTACCTTAGCGAGCAGTACTTC. Translation: CASSPSGGYLSEQYF.

V usage is TRBV28 and J usage is TRBJ1-5; tentative D call: TRBD1 (6 bases). CDR1 MDHEN and CDR2 SYDVKM come from the germline V gene. The V end lost 8 bases, the J end lost 6 bases, and 17 bases lay between the germline ends. The CDR3 runs to 14 residues. The CDR3 DNA reads TGTGCCAGCTCGGGGGGGGCACCTCTTCAGCCCCAGCATTTT. Protein product: CASSGGAPLQPQHF.

The V gene is TRBV5-6, the J gene TRBJ1-5, with no clear D. The CDR3 loop spans 14 amino acids. Germline V gene lookup returns CDR1 SGHDT and CDR2 YYEEEE. V was shortened by 4 bases and J by 6 bases, with 14 bases between the two germline ends. The CDR3 coding sequence is TGTGCCAGCAGCACGGGGTATGTCAGTCAGCCCCAGCATTTT. Amino acid sequence: CASSTGYVSQPQHF.

V is TRBV6-1 and J is TRBJ1-1; 9 nucleotides line up with TRBD1. This CDR3 contains 12 residues. The V and J ends lost 11 bases and 8 bases, in that order; junction bases with no gene match: 9. Germline V gene sequence: CDR1 MNHNS, CDR2 SASEGT. The CDR3 protein is CAAGTGFTEAFF. In nucleotides, the CDR3 is TGTGCCGCAGGGACAGGGTTTACCGAAGCTTTCTTT.

The chain couples TRBV6-6 to TRBJ2-3; D unclear. Germline V CDR1 and CDR2: MNHNY, SVGAGI (reference sequence). The CDR3 totals 13 residues. Trimming took 7 bases from V and 0 from J, leaving 8 bases between them. This chain's CDR3 is CASTTPSTDTQYF. As DNA, the CDR3 is TGTGCCAGCACTACTCCTAGCACAGATACGCAGTATTTT.

This clone was counted a single time. The genes are TRBV19 and TRBJ1-3; D possibly corresponds to TRBD1 (5 bases). V dropped 1 base and J dropped 0 bases, with 7 bases sitting between them. The CDR3 is 15 amino acids. The germline V gene has CDR1 LNHDA and CDR2 SQIVND (reference sequence). CDR3 DNA: TGTGCCAGTAGTATAGGGCAGGGCTCTGGAAACACCATATATTTT. It specifies CASSIGQGSGNTIYF.

This clone was counted a single time. This chain links TRBV28 with TRBJ2-4; possibly TRBD2 for D (5 bases). Germline lookup yields CDR1 MDHEN and CDR2 SYDVKM. This CDR3 has 14 amino acids. The germline V and J ends were trimmed by 5 bases and 9 bases, with 17 bases remaining between them. The CDR3 nucleotides read TGTGCCAGCAGTCATCGACGGGATTTGGGCATTCAGTACTTC. It specifies CASSHRRDLGIQYF.

The rearrangement uses TRBV7-2 and TRBJ1-5; 9 bases map to TRBD1. The CDR3 consists of 15 residues. CDR1 and CDR2 from the germline V gene are SGHTA and FQGNSA. Germline trimming cut 5 bases from V and 2 bases from J; bases unmatched to any gene: 4. CDR3 DNA sequence: TGTGCCAGCAGCCCGGACAGGGGAGGCAATCAGCCCCAGCATTTT. It is translated as CASSPDRGGNQPQHF.